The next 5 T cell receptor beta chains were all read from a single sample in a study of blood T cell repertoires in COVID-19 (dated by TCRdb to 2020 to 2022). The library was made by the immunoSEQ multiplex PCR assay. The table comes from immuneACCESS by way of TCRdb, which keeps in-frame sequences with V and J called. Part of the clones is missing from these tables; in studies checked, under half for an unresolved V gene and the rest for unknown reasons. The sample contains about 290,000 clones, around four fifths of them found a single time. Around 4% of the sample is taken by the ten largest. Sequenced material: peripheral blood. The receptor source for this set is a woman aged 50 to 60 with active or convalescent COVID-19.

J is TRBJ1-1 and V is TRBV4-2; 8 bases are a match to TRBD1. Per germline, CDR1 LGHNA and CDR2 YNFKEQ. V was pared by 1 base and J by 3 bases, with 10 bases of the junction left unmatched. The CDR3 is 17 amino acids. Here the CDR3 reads CASSQGQGMGRDTEAFF. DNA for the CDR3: TGTGCCAGCAGCCAAGGACAGGGGATGGGTCGGGACACTGAAGCTTTCTTT.

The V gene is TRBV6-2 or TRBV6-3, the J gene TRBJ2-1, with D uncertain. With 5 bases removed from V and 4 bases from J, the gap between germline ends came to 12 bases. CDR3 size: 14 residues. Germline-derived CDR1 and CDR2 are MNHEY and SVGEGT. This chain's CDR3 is CASSRSPAYNEQFF. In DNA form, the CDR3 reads TGTGCCAGCAGTCGGTCCCCCGCATACAATGAGCAGTTCTTC.

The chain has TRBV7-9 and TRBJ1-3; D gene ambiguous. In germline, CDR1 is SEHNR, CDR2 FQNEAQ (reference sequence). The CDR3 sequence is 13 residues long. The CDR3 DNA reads TGTGCAGTCCCGGGTAGCTCTGGAAACACCATATATTTT. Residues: CAVPGSSGNTIYF.

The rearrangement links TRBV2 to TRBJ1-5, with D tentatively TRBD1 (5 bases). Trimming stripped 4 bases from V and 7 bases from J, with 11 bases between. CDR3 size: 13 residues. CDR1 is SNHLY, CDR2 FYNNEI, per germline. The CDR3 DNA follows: TGTGCCAGCAGTGTGGGGCAGCTACAGCCCCAGCATTTT. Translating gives CASSVGQLQPQHF.

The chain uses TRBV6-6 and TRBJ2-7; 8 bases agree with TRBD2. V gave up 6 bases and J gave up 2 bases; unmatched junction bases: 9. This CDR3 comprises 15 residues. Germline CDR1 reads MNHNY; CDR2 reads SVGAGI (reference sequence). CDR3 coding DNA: TGTGCCAGCAGACCCAGCGGGAGTAATCCCTACGAGCAGTACTTC. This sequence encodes CASRPSGSNPYEQYF.